This T cell receptor (beta chain) stems from a study of T cells after yellow fever vaccination. The wider study: When fractions had low cell numbers, they were prepared with SMART-Seq v4 Ultra Low Input.

TCR cDNA, made by 5'RACE template switching, carried an added universal primer site and UMIs. TCRdb itself ran the 5' RACE reads through MiXCR, one entry per CDR3 protein. The sample consists of around 320,000 distinct CDR3 sequences, 7.5% to 9% of them appearing once. The CDR3 has 13 amino acids. Trimming took 7 bases from V and 0 from J, leaving 9 bases between them. From germline, CDR1 is MDHEN and CDR2 SYDVKM. In this sample, this clonotype turned up a few times. What it binds is unknown. Points from the study as a whole: Weaker, the secondary response had a peak occurring faster, on day 5 versus 15. Most primary-vaccination clones recurred post-booster (just under 98% CD4, about 87% CD8).

The sequences come from CD4+ T cells sorted from PBMCs, collected 5 days after the yellow fever booster vaccination. This TCR derives from a man between 18 and 35 years old who received the YFV17D yellow fever vaccine. V gene TRBV28 combines with J gene TRBJ1-2; a weak D match, TRBD1 (5 bases). The CDR3 sequence: CASTRQTNYGYTF. The CDR3 DNA reads as TGTGCCAGCACGAGACAGACTAACTATGGCTACACCTTC.